This T cell receptor beta chain was profiled in a study of blood T cell repertoires in COVID-19. Overall study: Collection of acute and convalescent COVID-19 samples took place in the United States, Italy and Spain. T cells, B-cell-depleted T cells, or PBMCs provided the cDNA or gDNA that served as material.

Looked up from germline, CDR1 is MNHNS and CDR2 is SASEGT. Trimming pared 0 bases from V and 12 bases from J, leaving 12 bases between. The CDR3 runs to 13 residues. Authors' data handling: By means of reference gene primer amplification, nucleated cell counts were estimated. TCRdb's table, derived via immunoSEQ multiplex PCR, lists solely in-frame clones and lacks some. The V and J calls and clone size are taken from that table; D and trimming were inferred from the DNA. The sample includes approximately 59,000 clones, around 85% of them seen just once. The TCR was taken from a man between 40 and 49 years old with active COVID-19. The chain uses TRBV6-1 and TRBJ2-1, with D hard to call. Sequenced input: peripheral blood. The CDR3 protein is CASSEARFRWQFF. CDR3 bases: TGTGCCAGCAGTGAAGCGCGATTTCGATGGCAGTTCTTC.